This record concerns one TCR beta chain sequence. Its target is unknown. Extracted RNA was reverse transcribed, and the resulting cDNA served as sequencing template. Data came from immunoSEQ multiplex PCR; TCRdb stores just in-frame clones and leaves some out. Of 150,000 or so clones listed, 87% are singletons. Both peripheral blood and punch biopsies of lesional scalp skin were obtained from patients who had alopecia areata. PBMCs yielded sorted CD4+ and CD8+ T cells. This specimen belongs to a study of CD8+ T cells in alopecia areata. Study results and limitations: Normal scalp showed lower clonality than lesional scalp, especially alopecia totalis/universalis. Mice showed TCR sharing more clearly than patients did, possibly owing to HLA.

Source: CD8+ T cells sorted from blood, taken at week 0. The sequence came from a human donor with alopecia areata.

In nucleotides, the CDR3 is TGCGCCAGCCTCCTCGCAGACAGGAAGAATTCACCCCTCCACTTT. This encodes CASLLADRKNSPLHF. The gene calls are TRBV23-1 and TRBJ1-6, with a possible D match to TRBD1 (6 bases). TRBV23-1 carries the ORF label, with uncertain function. V was cut by 8 bases and J by 7 bases, with 18 bases left in between. The CDR3 is 15 residues long.